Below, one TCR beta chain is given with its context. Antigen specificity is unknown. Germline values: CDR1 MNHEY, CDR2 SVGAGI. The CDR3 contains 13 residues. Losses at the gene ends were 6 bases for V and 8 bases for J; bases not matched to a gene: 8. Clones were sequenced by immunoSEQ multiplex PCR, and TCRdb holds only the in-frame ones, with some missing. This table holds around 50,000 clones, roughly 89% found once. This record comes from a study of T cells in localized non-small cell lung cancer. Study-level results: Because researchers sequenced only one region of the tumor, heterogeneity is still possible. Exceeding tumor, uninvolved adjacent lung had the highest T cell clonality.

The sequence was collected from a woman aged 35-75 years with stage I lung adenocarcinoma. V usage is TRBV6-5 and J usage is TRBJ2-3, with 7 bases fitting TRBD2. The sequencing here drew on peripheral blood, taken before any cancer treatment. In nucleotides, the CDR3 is TGTGCCAGCAGACCCCAGCCGGGGGGTACGCAGTATTTT. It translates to CASRPQPGGTQYF.